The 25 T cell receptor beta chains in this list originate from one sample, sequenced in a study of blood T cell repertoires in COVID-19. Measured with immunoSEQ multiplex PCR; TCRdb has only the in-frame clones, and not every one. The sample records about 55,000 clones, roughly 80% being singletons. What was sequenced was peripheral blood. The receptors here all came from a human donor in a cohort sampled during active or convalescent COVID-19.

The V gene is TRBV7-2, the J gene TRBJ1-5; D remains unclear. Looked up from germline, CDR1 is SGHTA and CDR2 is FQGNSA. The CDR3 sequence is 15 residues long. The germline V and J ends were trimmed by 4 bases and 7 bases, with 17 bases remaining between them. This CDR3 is CASSSRASGEQPQHF. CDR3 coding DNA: TGTGCCAGCAGCTCTCGGGCTTCCGGGGAGCAGCCCCAGCATTTT.

The CDR3 sequence is CASSPRRGGEQYF. CDR3 in DNA: TGTGCCAGCAGCCCGCGCCGGGGGGGCGAGCAGTACTTC. The chain joins TRBV5-6 to TRBJ2-7, with 8 bases aligning to TRBD2. The germline V gene encodes CDR1 SGHDT and CDR2 YYEEEE. V shed 4 bases and J 6 bases; nucleotides not matched to a gene: 6. CDR3 length: 13 residues.

CDR3 region: CASRETSGGTYEQYF. The CDR3 nucleotides are TGTGCCAGCAGGGAAACTAGCGGGGGGACCTACGAGCAGTACTTC. This chain connects TRBV5-4 to TRBJ2-7; 12 bases fit TRBD2. Germline CDR1 reads SGHNT; CDR2 reads YYREEE (reference sequence). The CDR3 consists of 15 residues. V lost 5 bases and J lost 2; bases outside the gene matches: 5.

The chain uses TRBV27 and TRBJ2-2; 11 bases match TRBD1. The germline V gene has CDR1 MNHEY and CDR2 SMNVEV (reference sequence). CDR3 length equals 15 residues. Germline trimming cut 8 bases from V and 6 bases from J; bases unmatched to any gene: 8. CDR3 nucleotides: TGTGCCAGCGGGAGGACAGGGGGCTTTGCCGGGGAGCTGTTTTTT. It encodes CASGRTGGFAGELFF.

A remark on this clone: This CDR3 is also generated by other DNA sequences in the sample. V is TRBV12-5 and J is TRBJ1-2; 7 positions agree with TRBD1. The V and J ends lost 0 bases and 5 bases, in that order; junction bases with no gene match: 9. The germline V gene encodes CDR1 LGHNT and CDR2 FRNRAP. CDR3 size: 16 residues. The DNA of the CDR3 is TGTGCTAGTGGTTTGGTACCTACAGGGGCCAGTTATGGCTACACCTTC. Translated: CASGLVPTGASYGYTF.

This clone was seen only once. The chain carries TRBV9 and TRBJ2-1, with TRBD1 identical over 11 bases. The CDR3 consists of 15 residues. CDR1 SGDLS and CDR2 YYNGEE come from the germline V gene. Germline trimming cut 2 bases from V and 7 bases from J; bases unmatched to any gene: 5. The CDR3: CASSVGQGAFNEQFF. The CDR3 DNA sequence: TGTGCCAGCAGCGTTGGACAGGGGGCTTTTAATGAGCAGTTCTTC.

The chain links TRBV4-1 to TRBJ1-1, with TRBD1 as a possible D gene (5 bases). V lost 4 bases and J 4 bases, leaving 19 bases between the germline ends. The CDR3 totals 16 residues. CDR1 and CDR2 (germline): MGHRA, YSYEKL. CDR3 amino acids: CASSPPWGVSGTEAFF. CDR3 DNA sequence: TGCGCCAGCAGCCCCCCCTGGGGGGTGAGTGGCACTGAAGCTTTCTTT.

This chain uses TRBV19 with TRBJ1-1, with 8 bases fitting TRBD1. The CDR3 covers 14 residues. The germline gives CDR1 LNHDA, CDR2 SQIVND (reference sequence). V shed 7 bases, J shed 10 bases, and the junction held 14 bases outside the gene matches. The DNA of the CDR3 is TGTGCCAGTACCCTCGGACAGGGAGGGAGTAGAGCTTTCTTT. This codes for CASTLGQGGSRAFF.

The CDR3 nucleotides are TGCGCCAGCAGTGCCGGGACAGGGAGAATCTACGAGCAGTACTTC. The encoded protein is CASSAGTGRIYEQYF. V and J are TRBV5-1 and TRBJ2-7; 9 nucleotides line up with TRBD1. After removal of 5 bases from V and 3 bases from J, the junction contained 9 bases not matched to a gene. The germline V gene has CDR1 SGHRS and CDR2 YFSETQ. The CDR3 extends over 15 amino acids.

The CDR3 coding sequence is TGTGCTGTTGGACGGGGGGACTACGAGCAGTACTTC. Residues: CAVGRGDYEQYF. V usage is TRBV30 and J usage is TRBJ2-7; 7 nucleotides align to TRBD2. Germline lookup yields CDR1 GTSNPN and CDR2 SVGIG (reference sequence). This CDR3 region has 12 residues.

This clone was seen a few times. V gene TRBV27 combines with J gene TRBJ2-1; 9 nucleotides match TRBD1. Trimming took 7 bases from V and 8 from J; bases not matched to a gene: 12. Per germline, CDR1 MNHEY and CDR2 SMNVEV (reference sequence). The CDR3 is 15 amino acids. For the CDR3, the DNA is TGTGCCAGCACTAACCGGGACAGGGTTAGAGATGAGCAGTTCTTC. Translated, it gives CASTNRDRVRDEQFF.

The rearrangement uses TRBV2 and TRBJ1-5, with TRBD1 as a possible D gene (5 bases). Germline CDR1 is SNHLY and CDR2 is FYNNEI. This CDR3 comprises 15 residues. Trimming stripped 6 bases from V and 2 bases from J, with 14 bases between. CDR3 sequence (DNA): TGTGCCAGCAGCCTACAGGAATGGGGCAATCAGCCCCAGCATTTT. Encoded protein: CASSLQEWGNQPQHF.

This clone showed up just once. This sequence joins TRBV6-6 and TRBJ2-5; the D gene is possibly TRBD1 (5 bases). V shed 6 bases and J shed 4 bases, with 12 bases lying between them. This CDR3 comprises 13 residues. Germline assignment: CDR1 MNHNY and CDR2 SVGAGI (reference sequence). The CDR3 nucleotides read TGTGCCAGCAGCCAGCCTGGGGCAGAGACCCAGTACTTC. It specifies CASSQPGAETQYF.

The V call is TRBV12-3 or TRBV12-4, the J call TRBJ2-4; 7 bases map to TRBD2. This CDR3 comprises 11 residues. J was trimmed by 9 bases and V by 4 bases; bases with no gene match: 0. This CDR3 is CASSWGGIQYF. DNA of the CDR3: TGTGCCAGCAGTTGGGGGGGCATTCAGTACTTC.

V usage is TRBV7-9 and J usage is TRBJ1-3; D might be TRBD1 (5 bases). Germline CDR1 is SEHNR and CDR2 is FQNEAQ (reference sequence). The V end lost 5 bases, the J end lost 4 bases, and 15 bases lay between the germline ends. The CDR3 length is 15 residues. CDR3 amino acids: CASSPPGGSGNTIYF. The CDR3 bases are TGTGCCAGCAGCCCCCCGGGGGGAAGCGGAAACACCATATATTTT.

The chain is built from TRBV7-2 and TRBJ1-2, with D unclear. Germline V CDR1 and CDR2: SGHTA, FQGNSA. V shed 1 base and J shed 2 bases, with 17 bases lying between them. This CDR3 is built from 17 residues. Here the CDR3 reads CASSLGQTQLENYGYTF. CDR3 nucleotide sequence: TGTGCCAGCAGCTTAGGCCAGACCCAACTGGAGAACTATGGCTACACCTTC.

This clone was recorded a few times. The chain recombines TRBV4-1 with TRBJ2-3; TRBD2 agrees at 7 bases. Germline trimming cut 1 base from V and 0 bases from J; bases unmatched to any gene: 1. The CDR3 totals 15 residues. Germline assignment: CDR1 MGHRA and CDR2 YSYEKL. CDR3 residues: CASSQGTRSTDTQYF. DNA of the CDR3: TGCGCCAGCAGCCAAGGGACTAGAAGCACAGATACGCAGTATTTT.

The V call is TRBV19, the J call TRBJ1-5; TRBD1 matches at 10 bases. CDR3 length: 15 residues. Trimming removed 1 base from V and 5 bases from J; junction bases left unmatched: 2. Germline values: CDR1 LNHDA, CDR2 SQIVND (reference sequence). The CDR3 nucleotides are TGTGCCAGTAGTATAGGACAGGGGGCCCATCAGCCCCAGCATTTT. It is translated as CASSIGQGAHQPQHF. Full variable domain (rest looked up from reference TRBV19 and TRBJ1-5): DGGITQSPKYLFRKEGQNVTLSCEQNLNHDAMYWYRQDPGQGLRLIYYSQIVNDFQKGDIAEGYSVSREKKESFPLTVTSAQKNPTAFYLCASSIGQGAHQPQHFGDGTRLSIL.

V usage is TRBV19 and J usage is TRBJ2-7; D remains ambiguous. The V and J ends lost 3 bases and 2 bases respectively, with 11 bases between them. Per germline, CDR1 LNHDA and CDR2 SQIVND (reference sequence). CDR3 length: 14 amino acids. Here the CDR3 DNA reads TGTGCCAGTAGTATCGATCCCCACACCTACGAGCAGTACTTC. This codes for CASSIDPHTYEQYF.

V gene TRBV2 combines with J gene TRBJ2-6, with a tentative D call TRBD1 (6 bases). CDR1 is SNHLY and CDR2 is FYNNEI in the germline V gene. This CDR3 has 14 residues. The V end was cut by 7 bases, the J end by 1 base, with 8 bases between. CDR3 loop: CASIQGSGANVLTF. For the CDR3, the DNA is TGTGCCAGCATTCAGGGGTCTGGGGCCAACGTCCTGACTTTC.

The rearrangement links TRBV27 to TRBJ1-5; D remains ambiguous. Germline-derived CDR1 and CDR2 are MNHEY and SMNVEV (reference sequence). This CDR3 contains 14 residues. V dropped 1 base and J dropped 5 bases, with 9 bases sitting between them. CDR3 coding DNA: TGTGCCAGCAGTTTATTCAGAGGAGATCAGCCCCAGCATTTT. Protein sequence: CASSLFRGDQPQHF.

The CDR3, as DNA: TGTGCCAGCAGTTCGGACTGGACGGATAGCTACGAGCAGTACTTC. Its protein product is CASSSDWTDSYEQYF. This chain connects TRBV7-2 to TRBJ2-7, with D perhaps matching TRBD2 (5 bases). Trimming stripped 6 bases from V and 3 bases from J, with 18 bases between. Looked up from germline, CDR1 is SGHTA and CDR2 is FQGNSA. The length of the CDR3 is 15 residues.

CDR3 nucleotides: TGTGCCAGCAGTTACCCCGGGACAGGGTACTCAGATACGCAGTATTTT. Amino acid sequence: CASSYPGTGYSDTQYF. The chain links TRBV6-2 or TRBV6-3 to TRBJ2-3, with 9 bases that match TRBD1. V lost 2 bases and J lost 4; bases outside the gene matches: 7. Germline values: CDR1 MNHEY, CDR2 SVGEGT. The CDR3 has 16 amino acids.

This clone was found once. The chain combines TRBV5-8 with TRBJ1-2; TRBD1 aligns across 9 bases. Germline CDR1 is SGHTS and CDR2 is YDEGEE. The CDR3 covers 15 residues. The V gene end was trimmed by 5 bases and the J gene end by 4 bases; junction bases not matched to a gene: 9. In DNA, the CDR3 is TGTGCCAGCAGTACCCGGGACAGGGTCCCCTATGGCTACACCTTC. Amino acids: CASSTRDRVPYGYTF.

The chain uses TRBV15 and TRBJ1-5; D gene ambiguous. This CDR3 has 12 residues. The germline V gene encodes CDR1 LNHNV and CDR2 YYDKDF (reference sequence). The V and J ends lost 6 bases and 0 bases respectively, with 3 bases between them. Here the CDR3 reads CATSNSNQPQHF. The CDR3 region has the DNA TGTGCCACCAGTAATAGCAATCAGCCCCAGCATTTT.